This T cell receptor (beta chain) was sequenced for a study of cytotoxic CD8 clonotypes in ibrutinib-treated CLL. Study as a whole: Around 25 partial and 2 complete responses; at median about 70 months, about 14 remitted, roughly 12 progressed.

Study observations and caveats: Higher circulating CD8+ T-cell counts strongly accompanied higher baseline clonality, above age-matched healthy donors.

Regarding this clone: No antigen is known for it.

Only in-frame clones appear in the TCRdb table, and some are missing; sequencing was by immunoSEQ multiplex PCR. The profile shows roughly 24,000 clones, about 64% of them singletons. The germline V gene has CDR1 KGHSH and CDR2 LQKENI. The CDR3 consists of 18 residues. Trimming stripped 4 bases from V and 4 bases from J, with 20 bases between. The TCR comes from a human donor with chronic lymphocytic leukemia. The chain couples TRBV18 to TRBJ1-6, with a weak D call TRBD1 (6 bases). Sequencing used PBMCs, obtained after 24 months of ibrutinib treatment. In DNA, the CDR3 is TGTGCCAGCTCACGCCGGGTTCTGGGGGCGGAGTATAATTCACCCCTCCACTTT. Amino acids: CASSRRVLGAEYNSPLHF.